Listed below are T cell receptor beta chains from one sample, sequenced in a study of T-cell reconstitution after alpha-beta-depleted transplantation in children. TCRdb itself ran the PCR reads through MiXCR, one entry per CDR3 protein. The sample records around 700,000 distinct CDR3 sequences, over 10% being singletons. The sample consisted of PBMCs, taken before TCRalphabeta/CD19-depleted stem cell transplant. The receptor source for this set is a girl under 10 years old with congenital amegakaryocytic thrombocytopenia, due to receive a stem cell transplant. Each CDR3 is given with its conserved first and last residue. The D gene is left open where the match is weak. Clone size is given for some rows only: seen once, a few or many times, or a class if the clone is expanded.

d_call clone_size j_call v_call cdr3_nt cdr3_aa
NA few TRBJ2-5 TRBV28 TGTGCCAGCAGTTTTCTTTTATCCCCCCGAGAGGACCAAGAGACCCAGTACTTC CASSFLLSPREDQETQYF
TRBD2 many TRBJ2-1 TRBV6-5 TGTGCCAGCAGTTACTGGAGACTAGCGGGGGGCAATGAGCAGTTCTTC CASSYWRLAGGNEQFF
TRBD2 NA TRBJ2-3 TRBV3-1 TGTGCCAGCAGCCGGGGACTAGCGGCAGATACGCAGTATTTT CASSRGLAADTQYF
TRBD2 few TRBJ2-1 TRBV10-3 TGTGCCATCAGTGGTCTAGCGGGAGAGGTCAATGAGCAGTTCTTC CAISGLAGEVNEQFF
TRBD2 NA TRBJ2-7 TRBV28 TGTGCCAGCAGTTTTGGCGGCGGGAGGGCCCACGAGCAGTACTTC CASSFGGGRAHEQYF
NA few TRBJ1-2 TRBV30 TGTGCCTGGAACTTAATAGCGGACTATGGCTACACCTTC CAWNLIADYGYTF
NA many TRBJ1-1 TRBV5-4 TGTGCCAGCAGCCGGGAGGGGAGAAATGGAGAAGCTTTCTTT CASSREGRNGEAFF
NA NA TRBJ1-5 TRBV7-8 TGTGCCAGCAGCTTTGAGGGGAATAGCAATCAGCCCCAGCATTTT CASSFEGNSNQPQHF
TRBD1 NA TRBJ2-6 TRBV5-1 TGCGCCAGCTCCACAGGGGTCTTCTCTGGGGCCAACGTCCTGACTTTC CASSTGVFSGANVLTF
TRBD1 many TRBJ1-3 TRBV20-1 TGCAGTGCGGACAGGGTAAAATCTGGAAACACCATATATTTT CSADRVKSGNTIYF
NA NA TRBJ2-3 TRBV18 TGTGCCAGCTCACCAACGCTCCCCCCGGACAGTGGTCGGTATTTT CASSPTLPPDSGRYF
TRBD2 few TRBJ2-5 TRBV11-2 TGTGCCAGCAGCTTATTCAGGGCTAGCGGGAGTGGGAGGGAGACCCAGTACTTC CASSLFRASGSGRETQYF
NA NA TRBJ2-1 TRBV5-1 TGCGCCAGCAGCTTGGAGGGGGGGGCGGGTAAGGAGTCCTACAATGAGCAGTTCTTC CASSLEGGAGKESYNEQFF
NA NA TRBJ2-6 TRBV3-1 TGTGGCAGCAGCAAGACCTCTGGGGCCAACGTCCTGACTTTC CGSSKTSGANVLTF
TRBD1 NA TRBJ2-3 TRBV5-1 TGCGCCAGCAGCTCGGGATCCGGGACAGGGGCTTCCACAGATACGCAGTATTTT CASSSGSGTGASTDTQYF
NA NA TRBJ2-5 TRBV7-9 TGTGCCAGCAGCTTGTTCTTACAAGAGACCCAGTACTTC CASSLFLQETQYF
NA few TRBJ1-1 TRBV14 TGTGCCAGCAGGGCAGGGGTCACTGAAGCTTTCTTT CASRAGVTEAFF
NA NA TRBJ2-3 TRBV7-8 TGTGCCAGCAGCTCAACGGGGTCTAGCACAGATACGCAGTATTTT CASSSTGSSTDTQYF
NA NA TRBJ2-3 TRBV5-1 TGCGCCAGCAGCTTGGCCCGACAGGGAGGTAAAGATACGCAGTATTTT CASSLARQGGKDTQYF
NA many TRBJ1-2 TRBV28 TGTGCCAGCAGTTTAATCCGGGCCGGCTACACCTTC CASSLIRAGYTF
TRBD2 NA TRBJ2-3 TRBV20-1 TGCAGTGCTGCGGGAGGAGGGGATACGCAGTATTTT CSAAGGGDTQYF
NA many TRBJ2-7 TRBV28 TGTGCCAGCAGCCCCCAGGGGGGTAGGTCCTACGAGCAGTACTTC CASSPQGGRSYEQYF
NA NA TRBJ2-2 TRBV30 TGTGCCCGTGAAGGTCGAGCGAACACCGGGGAGCTGTTTTTT CAREGRANTGELFF
NA few TRBJ2-3 TRBV20-1 TGCAGTCCTGGGGGAAATACGCAGTATTTT CSPGGNTQYF
TRBD2 few TRBJ2-1 TRBV27 TGTGCCAGCAGTTTATTAGCGGGAGTAGTGTACAATGAGCAGTTCTTC CASSLLAGVVYNEQFF
NA many TRBJ1-1 TRBV5-1 TGCGCCAGCAGCTTGGATGGGCACACAGGTACGGCTTTCTTT CASSLDGHTGTAFF
TRBD1 few TRBJ2-1 TRBV3-1 TGTGCCAGCAGCCAAGGGACAGGCCACAATGAGCAGTTCTTC CASSQGTGHNEQFF
TRBD1 many TRBJ2-7 TRBV5-1 TGCGCCAGCAGCTGGAAGACAGGGGTTTACGAGCAGTACTTC CASSWKTGVYEQYF
NA many TRBJ1-5 TRBV28 TGTGCCAGCAGTTTATTCTTCACGGGTAATCAGCCCCAGCATTTT CASSLFFTGNQPQHF
TRBD1 many TRBJ2-7 TRBV20-1 TGCAGTGCTATCGACAGGGGGACTGCGTACGAGCAGTACTTC CSAIDRGTAYEQYF
NA NA TRBJ2-6 TRBV14 TGTGCCAGCAGCCGATTGGACCTGGGGGTCCTGCTAAGCTCTGGGGCCAACGTCCTGACTTTC CASSRLDLGVLLSSGANVLTF
NA many TRBJ2-1 TRBV30 TGTGCCTGGAGTATGACGGGACTTCTCGTCAATGAGCAGTTCTTC CAWSMTGLLVNEQFF
NA NA TRBJ2-3 TRBV12-3/TRBV12-4 TGTGCCAGCAGCCCCGCAGCTCCGGCCAGGGATACGCAGTATTTT CASSPAAPARDTQYF
NA many TRBJ2-7 TRBV4-2 TGTGCCAGCAGCCAAGATCGTAGAACTACTTCCTACGAGCAGTACTTC CASSQDRRTTSYEQYF
TRBD2 many TRBJ2-7 TRBV12-3/TRBV12-4 TGTGCCAGCAGTTTAGTCGTTAGCGGGAACGACGAGCAGTACTTC CASSLVVSGNDEQYF
NA NA TRBJ2-7 TRBV7-9 TGTGCCAGCAGCGCGGACCCTTCCTACGAGCAGTACTTC CASSADPSYEQYF
NA NA TRBJ2-7 TRBV10-3 TGTGCCATCAGTGAGTCGAATCTAAGAGCCGACTCCTACGAGCAGTACTTC CAISESNLRADSYEQYF
TRBD2 many TRBJ2-1 TRBV20-1 TGCAGTGCTAGACTAGCGGACAATGAGCAGTTCTTC CSARLADNEQFF
NA many TRBJ2-7 TRBV5-1 TGCGCCAGCAGCCGCCGCGCAAGCATGGACCCCATCTCCTACGAGCAGTACTTC CASSRRASMDPISYEQYF
NA many TRBJ1-5 TRBV25-1 TGTGTTACAAGGGGAGCCAATCAGCCCCAGCATTTT CVTRGANQPQHF
NA NA TRBJ1-1 TRBV2 TGTGCCAGCAGTGAAGGAATTTACAGGGACGACACTGAAGCTTTCTTT CASSEGIYRDDTEAFF
TRBD2 few TRBJ2-3 TRBV7-8 TGTGCCAGCAGCCCCAGACTAGCGGGAGGTTTCACAGATACGCAGTATTTT CASSPRLAGGFTDTQYF
NA NA TRBJ2-1 TRBV5-1 TGCGCCAGCAGCTTGGAGGTGACTAAGGCCTTCAATGAGCAGTTCTTC CASSLEVTKAFNEQFF
TRBD2 NA TRBJ2-7 TRBV12-3/TRBV12-4 TGTGCCAGCAGCGAACTAGCGACTAGCTCCTACGAGCAGTACTTC CASSELATSSYEQYF
NA few TRBJ2-6 TRBV25-1 TGTGCCAGCAGTAACTGGGAGGGGGCCAACGTCCTGACTTTC CASSNWEGANVLTF
NA few TRBJ2-7 TRBV20-1 TGCAGTGCTAGAGGAGCGGATAGAAACGAGCAGTACTTC CSARGADRNEQYF
NA many TRBJ2-2 TRBV11-2 TGTGCCAGCACCTGGACTATTTCCGGGGAGCTGTTTTTT CASTWTISGELFF
TRBD1 few TRBJ2-7 TRBV12-5 TGTGCTAGTGCCACAGGACAGGGGTCTGGTAACGAGCAGTACTTC CASATGQGSGNEQYF
TRBD1 many TRBJ2-3 TRBV12-3/TRBV12-4 TGTGCCAGCAGTTTAAACTTACAGGGGATTGGAGATACGCAGTATTTT CASSLNLQGIGDTQYF
NA many TRBJ2-1 TRBV6-5 TGTGCCAGCAGTAATTGGGCTAGCCGCAAGCTTACCTACAATGAGCAGTTCTTC CASSNWASRKLTYNEQFF
NA many TRBJ2-3 TRBV20-1 TGCAGTGCTAGTCGGGAGACAGATACGCAGTATTTT CSASRETDTQYF
TRBD1 NA TRBJ1-1 TRBV20-1 TGCAGTGCTAGAGATTGGACAGGGAGTACCACTGAAGCTTTCTTT CSARDWTGSTTEAFF
NA many TRBJ2-2 TRBV28 TGTGCCAGCAGTTTAACCTACACGAGCACCGGGGAGCTGTTTTTT CASSLTYTSTGELFF